This TCR beta chain came from a study of HIV-infected patients and healthy controls. A single record per CDR3 protein comes from TCRdb applying MiXCR to the 5' RACE reads. The data show 19,000 or so distinct CDR3 sequences, roughly a fifth seen once. This clonotype was found many times. CDR1 is MNHNS and CDR2 is SASEGT in the germline V gene. Trimming removed 5 bases at V and 2 bases at J, with 8 bases between. The length of the CDR3 is 13 residues. The gene calls are TRBV6-1 and TRBJ2-3; no clear D gene. The source of this sequence is a human donor in good health. Sequenced material: CD8+ T cells from blood. CDR3 loop: CASSITFTDTQYF. Written as DNA, the CDR3 is TGTGCCAGCAGTATTACCTTCACAGATACGCAGTATTTT.